Each of the 8 T cell receptor beta chains below was sequenced from the same sample in a study of T cell clonality in common variable immunodeficiency. The table came from immunoSEQ multiplex PCR; TCRdb's copy has only in-frame clones and leaves some out. Reported are over 35,000 clones, none seen only once; the ten largest carry around 9.5%. The sequencing sample was made of peripheral blood mononuclear cells. These receptors were obtained from a person aged 18 to 70 in good health.

This clone has ten or more counts. The CDR3 is cut off 3 residues early in the read; its end comes from the germline J gene. The chain is built from TRBV19 and TRBJ2-7, with 7 bases lining up with TRBD1. Trimming removed 4 bases from V and 2 bases from J; junction bases left unmatched: 8. The germline CDR1 and CDR2 sequences are LNHDA and SQIVND (reference sequence). This CDR3 comprises 15 residues. CDR3 protein: CASSTRQGIAYEQYF. CDR3 DNA (partial): TGTGCCAGTAGTACGAGACAGGGAATAGCCTACGAG.

This clone was recorded at least ten times. The sequenced CDR3 bases are TGCAGCGTTGCCGAAGAAGCGGGAAGAGAGACC. Amino acid sequence: CSVAEEAGRET. The entire CDR3 reads CSVAEEAGRETQYF. The chain recombines TRBV29-1 with TRBJ2-5, with 7 bases lining up with TRBD2. The sequence runs out 3 residues before the end of the CDR3; the remainder is reconstructed from the germline J gene. CDR1 and CDR2 from the germline V gene are SQVTM and ANQGSEA. The CDR3 consists of 14 residues. V was clipped by 4 bases and J by 4 bases; unmatched bases: 9.

At least ten counts were recorded for this clone. The missing CDR3 end, 3 residues past where the read stops, is filled in from the germline J gene. The chain links TRBV20-1 to TRBJ2-7, with TRBD2 matching 9 bases. V was pared by 6 bases and J by 0 bases, with 6 bases of the junction left unmatched. The germline gives CDR1 DFQATT, CDR2 SNEGSKA (reference sequence). The CDR3 totals 14 residues. CDR3 bases read: TGCAGTGCCAAGACTAGCGGAAACTCCTACGAG. It translates to CSAKTSGNSYE. The full CDR3 protein reads CSAKTSGNSYEQYF.

In this sample, this clone turned up many times. The read ends 3 residues shy of where the CDR3 ends; the end is completed using the germline J gene. The chain uses TRBV7-8 and TRBJ2-7, with 14 positions matching TRBD2. V gave up 3 bases and J gave up 1 base; unmatched junction bases: 5. CDR1 SGHVS and CDR2 FQNEAQ come from the germline V gene. This CDR3 comprises 17 residues. Partial CDR3 DNA: TGTGCCAGCAGCTTTTATGGGACTAGCGGGAGTTCCTACGAG. It translates to CASSFYGTSGSSYE. The full CDR3 sequence reads CASSFYGTSGSSYEQYF.

This clone was seen repeatedly, ten times or more. The observed sequence ends 3 residues before the CDR3 terminus, with the missing tail filled in from the germline J gene. J is TRBJ2-1 and V is TRBV10-1; 7 bases align to TRBD2. Germline V lookup: CDR1 WNHNN, CDR2 SYGVQD (reference sequence). The CDR3 is made up of 18 amino acids. With V trimmed by 3 bases and J by 5 bases, 16 bases remained unmatched. CDR3 sequence: CASSEILKGRVLDNEQFF. The sequenced CDR3 bases are TGCGCCAGCAGTGAAATCCTGAAGGGGAGGGTTTTGGACAATGAG.

In its sample, this clone was seen many times. The read finishes 3 residues shy of the CDR3 end, and the germline J gene is used to complete it. This rearrangement joins TRBV18 to TRBJ1-1; 7 nucleotides match TRBD1. This CDR3 spans 15 amino acids. Germline CDR1 reads KGHSH; CDR2 reads LQKENI. The trim removed 6 bases at V and 3 bases at J, leaving 10 bases unmatched. The CDR3 DNA, read in part, is TGTGCCAGCTCCCCAACAGGGGCCCCAGACACTGAA. It translates to CASSPTGAPDTE. The full CDR3 protein is CASSPTGAPDTEAFF.

The sample holds many counts of this clone. The junction does not match germline at one end; this may be a read error. The covered CDR3 bases are TGTGCTAGCAGCCGTCTGGGGACAGGGGTAGAAGAGACC. Translated: CASSRLGTGVEET. The full CDR3 sequence reads CASSRLGTGVEETQYF. The chain couples TRBV7-7 to TRBJ2-5, with 10 bases aligning to TRBD1. The read falls 3 residues short of the CDR3 end, and the missing part is taken from the germline J gene. The CDR3 is 16 amino acids. Germline CDR1 reads SSHAT; CDR2 reads FNYEAQ (reference sequence).

This clone was counted many times. The CDR3 end is not reached by the read, which stops 3 residues before it; the germline J gene fills it in. V usage is TRBV5-1 and J usage is TRBJ2-5; D perhaps matches TRBD2 (5 bases). CDR3 length: 14 amino acids. Trimming stripped 6 bases from V and 5 bases from J, with 17 bases between. CDR1 is SGHRS and CDR2 is YFSETQ in the germline V gene. CDR3 sequence: CASNTFGVSETQYF. The CDR3 bases that were read are TGCGCCAGCAACACGTTCGGGGTGTCGGAGACC.